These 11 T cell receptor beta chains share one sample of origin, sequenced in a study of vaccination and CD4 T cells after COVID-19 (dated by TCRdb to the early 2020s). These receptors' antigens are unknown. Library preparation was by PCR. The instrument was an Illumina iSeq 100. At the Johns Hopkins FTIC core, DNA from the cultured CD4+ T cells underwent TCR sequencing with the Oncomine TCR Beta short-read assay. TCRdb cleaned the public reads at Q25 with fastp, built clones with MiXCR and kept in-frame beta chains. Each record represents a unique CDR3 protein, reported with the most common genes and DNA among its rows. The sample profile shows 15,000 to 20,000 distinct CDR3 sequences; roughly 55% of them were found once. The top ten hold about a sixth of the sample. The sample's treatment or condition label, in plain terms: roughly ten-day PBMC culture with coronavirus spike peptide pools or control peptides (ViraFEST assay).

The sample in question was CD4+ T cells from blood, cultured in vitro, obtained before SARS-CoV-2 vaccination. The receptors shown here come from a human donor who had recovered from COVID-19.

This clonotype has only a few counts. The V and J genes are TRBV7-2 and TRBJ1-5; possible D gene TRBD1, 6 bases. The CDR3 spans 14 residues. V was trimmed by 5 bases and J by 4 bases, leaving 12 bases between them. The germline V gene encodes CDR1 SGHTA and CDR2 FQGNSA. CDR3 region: CASSLQGSNQPQHF. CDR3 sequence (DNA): TGTGCCAGCAGCCTACAGGGTAGTAATCAGCCCCAGCATTTT.

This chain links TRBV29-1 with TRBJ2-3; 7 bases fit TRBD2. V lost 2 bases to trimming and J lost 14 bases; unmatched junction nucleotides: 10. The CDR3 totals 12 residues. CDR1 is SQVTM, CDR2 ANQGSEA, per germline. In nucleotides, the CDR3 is TGCAGCGTTGAATCTGGGCAAGCGGGGAGGTATTTT. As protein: CSVESGQAGRYF.

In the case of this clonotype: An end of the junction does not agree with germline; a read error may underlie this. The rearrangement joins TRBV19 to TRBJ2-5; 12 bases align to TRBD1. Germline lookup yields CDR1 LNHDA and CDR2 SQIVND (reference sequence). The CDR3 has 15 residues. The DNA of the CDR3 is TGTGCCAGTCGTATCGGGGACAGGGGGCCGGAGACCCAGTACTTC. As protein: CASRIGDRGPETQYF.

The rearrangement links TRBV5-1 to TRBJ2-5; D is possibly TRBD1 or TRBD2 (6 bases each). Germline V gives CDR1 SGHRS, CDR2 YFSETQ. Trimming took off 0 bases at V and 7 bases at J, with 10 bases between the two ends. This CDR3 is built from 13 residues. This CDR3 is CASSLARGGTQYF. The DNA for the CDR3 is TGCGCCAGCAGCTTGGCCAGGGGAGGGACCCAGTACTTC.

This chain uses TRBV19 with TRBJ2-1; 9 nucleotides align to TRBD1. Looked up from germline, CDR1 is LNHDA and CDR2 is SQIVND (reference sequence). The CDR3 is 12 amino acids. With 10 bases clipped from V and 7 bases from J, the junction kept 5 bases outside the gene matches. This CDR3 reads CATEQGANEQFF. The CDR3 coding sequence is TGTGCCACGGAACAGGGGGCGAATGAGCAGTTCTTC.

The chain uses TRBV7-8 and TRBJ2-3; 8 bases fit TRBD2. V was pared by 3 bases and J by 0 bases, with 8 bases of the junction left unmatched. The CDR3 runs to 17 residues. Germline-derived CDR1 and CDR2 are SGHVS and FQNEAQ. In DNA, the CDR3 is TGTGCCAGCAGCTTTATTGTAGCGGGGCTAAGCACAGATACGCAGTATTTT. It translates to CASSFIVAGLSTDTQYF.

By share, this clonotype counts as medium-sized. In DNA, the CDR3 is TGTGCCAGCAGTCAGGTCCAGGGGTTGGTTGGCAATCAGCCCCAGCATTTT. It is translated as CASSQVQGLVGNQPQHF. The chain employs TRBV28 and TRBJ1-5, with D possibly being TRBD1 (6 bases). This CDR3 has 17 amino acids. Trimming removed 5 bases at V and 2 bases at J, with 19 bases between. Germline lookup yields CDR1 MDHEN and CDR2 SYDVKM.

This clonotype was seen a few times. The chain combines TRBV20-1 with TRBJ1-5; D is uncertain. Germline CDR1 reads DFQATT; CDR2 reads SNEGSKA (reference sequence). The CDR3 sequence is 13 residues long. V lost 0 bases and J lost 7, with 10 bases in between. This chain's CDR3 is CSARDFGEQPQHF. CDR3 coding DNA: TGCAGTGCTAGAGATTTCGGGGAGCAGCCCCAGCATTTT.

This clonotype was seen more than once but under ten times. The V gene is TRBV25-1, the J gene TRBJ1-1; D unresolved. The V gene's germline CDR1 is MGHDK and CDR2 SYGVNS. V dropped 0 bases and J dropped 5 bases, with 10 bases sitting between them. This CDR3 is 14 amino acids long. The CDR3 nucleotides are TGTGCCAGCAGTGAATATGGCATGAGGACTGAAGCTTTCTTT. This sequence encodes CASSEYGMRTEAFF.

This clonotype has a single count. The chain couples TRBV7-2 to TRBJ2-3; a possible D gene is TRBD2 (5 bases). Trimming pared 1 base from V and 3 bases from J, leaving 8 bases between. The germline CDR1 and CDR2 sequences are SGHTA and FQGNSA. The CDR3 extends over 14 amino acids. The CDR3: CASSLGGWTDTQYF. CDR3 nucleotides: TGTGCCAGCAGCTTAGGCGGGTGGACAGATACGCAGTATTTT.

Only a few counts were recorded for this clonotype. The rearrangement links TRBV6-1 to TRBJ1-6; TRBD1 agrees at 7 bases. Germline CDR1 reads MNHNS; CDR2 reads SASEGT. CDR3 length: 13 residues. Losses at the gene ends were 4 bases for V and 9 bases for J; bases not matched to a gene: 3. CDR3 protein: CASSGDSFSPLHF. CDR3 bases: TGTGCCAGCAGTGGGGACAGCTTTTCACCCCTCCACTTT.